This TCR beta chain was retrieved from a study of T cells in Graves' hyperthyroidism and ophthalmopathy. The germline CDR1 and CDR2 sequences are LNHDA and SQIVND (reference sequence). This CDR3 is built from 16 residues. J lost 2 bases, V lost 5 bases, and 5 bases had no gene match. Diagnosing involved the use of clinical symptoms, serum thyroxine and TRAb, thyroid ultrasound and orbital computed tomography. Amplification yielded TCR beta CDR3 regions, with RNA transcripts as the source. First-round RT-PCR of the TCR CDR3 relied on the HTBI primer set. TCRdb called the multiplex PCR reads again in MiXCR, with one record for every CDR3 protein. The sample lists under 700,000 distinct CDR3 sequences, over 15% occurring once.

The origin of this receptor is a woman in her late teens or twenties with Graves' hyperthyroidism. Sequenced material: blood. The chain links TRBV19 to TRBJ2-3, with 12 bases fitting TRBD1. The chain's CDR3 is CASSGDRGPATDTQYF. CDR3 nucleotides: TGTGCCAGTAGTGGGGACAGGGGGCCTGCCACAGATACGCAGTATTTT. The full variable domain, in which reference TRBV19 and TRBJ2-3 provide the parts outside the CDR3, is DGGITQSPKYLFRKEGQNVTLSCEQNLNHDAMYWYRQDPGQGLRLIYYSQIVNDFQKGDIAEGYSVSREKKESFPLTVTSAQKNPTAFYLCASSGDRGPATDTQYFGPGTRLTVL.